This TCR beta chain was captured by sequencing in a study of T cell responses to AZD1222 COVID-19 vaccine. Produced via immunoSEQ multiplex PCR; TCRdb's table is partial and in-frame only. The profile shows some 130,000 clones, just over 90% of them singletons. As concerns this clone: The antigen is undetermined.

General study results and limits: Spike-spanning, vaccine-associated CD4 TCRs were dominant at 160-218 and 743-854. Variant regions that are unmutated are reportedly the target of nearly half of spike-specific TCRs. Most donors were white British and more were female, and clonal diversity was possibly underestimated. Seropositivity was recorded at baseline in only five to seven AZD1222 recipients.

This CDR3 is 13 amino acids long. Looked up from germline, CDR1 is KGHDR and CDR2 is SFDVKD. Trimming cost V 3 bases and J 1 base, with 5 bases left between them. The sample in question was peripheral blood, obtained 28 days after the second AZD1222 dose. The clonotype originates from an adult who received the AZD1222 COVID-19 vaccine. The chain uses TRBV24-1 and TRBJ1-2; no reliable D call. This CDR3 reads CATSDDHNYGYTF. In DNA, the CDR3 is TGTGCCACCAGTGATGATCATAACTATGGCTACACCTTC.